This passage covers 10 T cell receptor beta chains from one sample sequenced in a study of shared clonotypes between healthy human individuals. CD45RO negativity and positive selection for CCR7 defined naive CD8 cells, a population that excluded terminally differentiated effector memory CD45RA+ cells. Clones were read by immunoSEQ multiplex PCR, and TCRdb kept only the in-frame ones, dropping some. The profile shows more than 2 million clones, 80% to 95% of them singletons. Sequenced input: naive CD8+ T cells from PBMCs. These receptors originate from a man younger than 30 in good health. Some clones in this sample may be carry-over from other donors' samples.

This clone has just a few counts. The rearrangement links TRBV6-5 to TRBJ1-1; D uncertain. This CDR3 has 13 amino acids. The germline V and J ends were trimmed by 6 bases and 0 bases, with 8 bases remaining between them. Germline lookup yields CDR1 MNHEY and CDR2 SVGAGI. CDR3 coding DNA: TGTGCCAGCAGCATGTTTATGAACACTGAAGCTTTCTTT. It specifies CASSMFMNTEAFF.

On this clone itself: Relative to the germline gene, one junction end is altered; a read error may explain this. The CDR3 nucleotides read TGCAGCGTTGGAGAGCGGTTCTTC. Residues: CSVGERFF. The chain recombines TRBV29-1 with TRBJ2-1, with no clear D. Per the germline V gene, CDR1 is SQVTM and CDR2 is ANQGSEA. The CDR3 is 8 amino acids.

The chain has TRBV4-1 and TRBJ2-1, with D uncertain. V shed 1 base and J shed 5 bases, with 12 bases lying between them. The germline V gene encodes CDR1 MGHRA and CDR2 YSYEKL. This CDR3 contains 15 residues. The DNA for the CDR3 is TGCGCCAGCAGCCAAGGACCCAACTATCACAATGAGCAGTTCTTC. It encodes CASSQGPNYHNEQFF.

This clone was seen a single time. Other nucleotide sequences in the sample specify the same CDR3. This chain joins TRBV7-9 and TRBJ2-1; unclear D gene. Trimming took 5 bases from V and 6 from J, leaving 8 bases between them. The CDR3 has 12 amino acids. Germline values: CDR1 SEHNR, CDR2 FQNEAQ (reference sequence). The CDR3 DNA reads TGTGCCAGCAGCCCGCAAGGCAATGAGCAGTTCTTC. Translating it yields CASSPQGNEQFF. The variable domain in full, with the rest retrieved from reference TRBV7-9 and TRBJ2-1, is DTGVSQNPRHKITKRGQNVTFRCDPISEHNRLYWYRQTLGQGPEFLTYFQNEAQLEKSRLLSDRFSAERPKGSFSTLEIQRTEQGDSAMYLCASSPQGNEQFFGPGTRLTVL.

This chain links TRBV13 with TRBJ1-2; the D gene is possibly TRBD1 (5 bases). Germline V gene sequence: CDR1 PRHDT, CDR2 FYEKMQ (reference sequence). The V and J ends lost 6 bases and 1 base respectively, with 15 bases between them. This CDR3 has 15 amino acids. The CDR3 region has the DNA TGTGCCAGCAGTATCAGTTCAGGGATTAACTATGGCTACACCTTC. Translating gives CASSISSGINYGYTF.

The V and J genes are TRBV7-8 and TRBJ2-5; 7 bases agree with TRBD2. This CDR3 has 16 amino acids. Losses at the gene ends were 5 bases for V and 5 bases for J; bases not matched to a gene: 14. The germline CDR1 and CDR2 sequences are SGHVS and FQNEAQ. CDR3 nucleotide sequence: TGTGCCAGCAGCCTACCCCGGGGGAGGGGCGGCGAGACCCAGTACTTC. Translating gives CASSLPRGRGGETQYF.

J is TRBJ2-1 and V is TRBV11-2; possibly TRBD1 for D (6 bases). The CDR3 loop spans 14 amino acids. The V gene's germline CDR1 is SGHAT and CDR2 FQNNGV. The V and J ends lost 4 bases and 5 bases respectively, with 12 bases between them. CDR3 loop: CASSSFQGHNEQFF. CDR3 in DNA: TGTGCCAGCAGCTCATTTCAGGGGCACAATGAGCAGTTCTTC.

V gene TRBV28 combines with J gene TRBJ1-5; possibly TRBD1 for D (5 bases). V gave up 5 bases and J gave up 1 base, with 12 bases separating them. The CDR3 consists of 15 residues. Germline V gene sequence: CDR1 MDHEN, CDR2 SYDVKM. The CDR3 coding sequence is TGTGCCAGCAGTAATTTTCGGGACAGCAATCAGCCCCAGCATTTT. This codes for CASSNFRDSNQPQHF. The full variable domain, rest sourced from reference TRBV28 and TRBJ1-5, is DVKVTQSSRYLVKRTGEKVFLECVQDMDHENMFWYRQDPGLGLRLIYFSYDVKMKEKGDIPEGYSVSREKKERFSLILESASTNQTSMYLCASSNFRDSNQPQHFGDGTRLSIL.

The chain recombines TRBV10-3 with TRBJ2-2; D remains ambiguous. Trimming cost V 10 bases and J 4 bases, with 13 bases left between them. Germline values: CDR1 ENHRY, CDR2 SYGVKD. CDR3 length: 13 residues. CDR3 amino acids: CASQRLSTGELFF. In DNA, the CDR3 is TGTGCCAGCCAGAGATTGAGCACCGGGGAGCTGTTTTTT.

This chain connects TRBV30 to TRBJ2-7; tentative D call: TRBD2 (5 bases). The length of the CDR3 is 12 residues. Germline values: CDR1 GTSNPN, CDR2 SVGIG (reference sequence). V shed 0 bases and J shed 6 bases, with 9 bases lying between them. The CDR3 region is CAWSVEGPEQYF. CDR3 sequence (DNA): TGTGCCTGGAGTGTAGAGGGCCCCGAGCAGTACTTC.